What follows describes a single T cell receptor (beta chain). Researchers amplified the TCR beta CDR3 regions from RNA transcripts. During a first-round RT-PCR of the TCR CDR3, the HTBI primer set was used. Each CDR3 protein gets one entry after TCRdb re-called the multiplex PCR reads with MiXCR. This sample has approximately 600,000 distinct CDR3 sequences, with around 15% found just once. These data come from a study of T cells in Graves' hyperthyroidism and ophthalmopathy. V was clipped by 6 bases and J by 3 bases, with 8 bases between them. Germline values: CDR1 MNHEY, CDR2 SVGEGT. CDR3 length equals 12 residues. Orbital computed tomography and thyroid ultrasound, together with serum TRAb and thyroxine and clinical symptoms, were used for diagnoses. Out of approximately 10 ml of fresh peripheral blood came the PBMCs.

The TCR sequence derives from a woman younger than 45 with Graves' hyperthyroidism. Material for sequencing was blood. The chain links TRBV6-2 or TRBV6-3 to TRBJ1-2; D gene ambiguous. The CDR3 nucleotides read TGTGCCAGCAGCCCAGCCTACTATGGCTACACCTTC. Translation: CASSPAYYGYTF.